Below are 5 T cell receptor beta chains sequenced from a single sample in a study of cytotoxic CD8 clonotypes in ibrutinib-treated CLL. Only in-frame clones appear in the TCRdb table, and some are missing; sequencing was by immunoSEQ multiplex PCR. The top ten hold about 22% of the sample, which has roughly 11,000 clones, 81% seen once. This specimen was PBMCs, taken at disease progression, from a patient treated with ibrutinib. The source of these receptors is a human donor with chronic lymphocytic leukemia.

The chain has TRBV27 and TRBJ2-7, with TRBD2 matching over 14 bases. The CDR3 totals 17 residues. In germline, CDR1 is MNHEY, CDR2 SMNVEV (reference sequence). With 6 bases clipped from V and 0 bases from J, the junction kept 7 bases outside the gene matches. The CDR3 bases are TGTGCCAGCAGGGGACTAGCGGGAGCTTGGAGCTCCTACGAGCAGTACTTC. Protein: CASRGLAGAWSSYEQYF.

With respect to this clone: Germline is not matched at one junction end, which may reflect a read error. This sequence joins TRBV7-7 and TRBJ2-3; TRBD1 might be the D (5 bases). The germline CDR1 and CDR2 sequences are SSHAT and FNYEAQ (reference sequence). The CDR3 runs to 15 residues. CDR3 nucleotide sequence: TGTGCTAGCAGCTTAGGGGCAGATACGTCGGATACGCAGTATTTT. The encoded protein is CASSLGADTSDTQYF.

V gene TRBV28 combines with J gene TRBJ2-3, with 12 bases aligning to TRBD1. The CDR3 is made up of 15 amino acids. Germline V gene lookup returns CDR1 MDHEN and CDR2 SYDVKM. J gave up 4 bases and V 4 bases, and 3 bases lay outside the gene matches. The CDR3 DNA reads as TGTGCCAGCAGTTGGGGACAGGGGGCCGCAGATACGCAGTATTTT. This codes for CASSWGQGAADTQYF.

In DNA, the CDR3 is TGTGCCAGCAGCTTGTACGGGAGCAATCAGCCCCAGCATTTT. Amino acid sequence: CASSLYGSNQPQHF. V gene TRBV5-5 combines with J gene TRBJ1-5, with D uncertain. Germline V gene lookup returns CDR1 SGHKS and CDR2 YYEKEE (reference sequence). The V end lost 1 base, the J end lost 1 base, and 6 bases lay between the germline ends. CDR3 length: 14 amino acids.

V gene TRBV18 combines with J gene TRBJ2-7; 8 bases align to TRBD2. Unmatched junction bases numbered 15, after V lost 8 bases and J lost 0 bases. The germline V gene encodes CDR1 KGHSH and CDR2 LQKENI. This CDR3 comprises 17 residues. The CDR3 spells CASATPESGRPSYEQYF. CDR3 in DNA: TGTGCCAGCGCCACTCCGGAAAGCGGGAGACCCTCCTACGAGCAGTACTTC.